This T cell receptor beta chain was retrieved from a study of blood T cell repertoires in COVID-19. On the study more broadly: There were acute and convalescent COVID-19 samples, and they came from the United States, Italy and Spain. The analysed material was cDNA or gDNA that came from T cells, B-cell-depleted T cells, or PBMCs.

This clone has a single count. Methods used by the authors: Scientists estimated how many nucleated cells there were by amplifying reference gene primers. Assay: immunoSEQ multiplex PCR; the TCRdb copy retains only in-frame clones and omits some. V, J and clone size reflect that table, while D and trimming were determined from the DNA. The table has roughly 80,000 clones, roughly 78% seen once; the top ten hold roughly a fifth. CDR3 length: 13 amino acids. V lost 1 base and J lost 4; bases outside the gene matches: 0. Germline CDR1 is KGHSH and CDR2 is LQKENI. Sequencing used peripheral blood. V usage is TRBV18 and J usage is TRBJ2-5; 7 bases match TRBD1. The receptor was isolated from a human donor in a cohort sampled during active COVID-19. The CDR3, as DNA: TGTGCCAGCTCACCACAGGGGGCAGAGACCCAGTACTTC. Residues: CASSPQGAETQYF.